The sequence of this T cell receptor (beta chain) was determined in a study of beta chain features in type 1 diabetes. Purity above 95% was achieved in all sorted populations. Expressed TCRB transcripts got sequenced, as all isolated RNA was reverse transcribed. The repertoire was sequenced with immunoSEQ multiplex PCR; TCRdb's copy has only in-frame clones and lacks some. The repertoire holds 900,000 or so clones, with roughly 15% as singletons. The germline gives CDR1 SGHVS, CDR2 FNYEAQ. This CDR3 comprises 16 residues. Losses at the gene ends were 0 bases for V and 2 bases for J; bases not matched to a gene: 5.

The origin of this receptor is a woman under 30 in good health. The genes are TRBV7-6 and TRBJ2-7; TRBD2 matches at 9 bases. Sequencing used naive CD4+ T cells from blood. The CDR3 loop reads CASSLAGTSIPYEQYF. In DNA, the CDR3 is TGTGCCAGCAGCTTAGCCGGGACTAGCATACCCTACGAGCAGTACTTC.